The next 27 T cell receptor beta chains were all read from a single sample in a study of cytomegalovirus exposure and HLA in healthy donors. The PCR had 60 Vbeta and 13 Jbeta primers. Profiling relied on immunoSEQ multiplex PCR, and the TCRdb table lists in-frame clones only, not all of them. The sample consists of around 150,000 clones, 65% to 80% of them appearing once. The sequencing sample was made of PBMCs. The receptors shown here come from a man in his forties in good health and CMV-seropositive.

This clone turned up a few times. This rearrangement joins TRBV19 to TRBJ1-2, with 7 bases matching TRBD1. The CDR3 covers 13 residues. CDR1 LNHDA and CDR2 SQIVND come from the germline V gene (reference sequence). Trimming cost V 8 bases and J 3 bases; bases outside gene matches: 6. The CDR3 sequence is CASGGTVHYGYTF. The CDR3 DNA sequence: TGTGCCAGTGGTGGGACAGTTCACTATGGCTACACCTTC. Full variable domain (rest looked up from reference TRBV19 and TRBJ1-2): DGGITQSPKYLFRKEGQNVTLSCEQNLNHDAMYWYRQDPGQGLRLIYYSQIVNDFQKGDIAEGYSVSREKKESFPLTVTSAQKNPTAFYLCASGGTVHYGYTFGSGTRLTVV.

This chain links TRBV9 with TRBJ2-7, with 9 bases fitting TRBD1. The germline CDR1 and CDR2 sequences are SGDLS and YYNGEE. The CDR3 totals 14 residues. V shed 4 bases, J shed 2 bases, and the junction held 4 bases outside the gene matches. The CDR3 region has the DNA TGTGCCAGCAGCTTCGGGACAGGGACCTACGAGCAGTACTTC. Protein sequence: CASSFGTGTYEQYF.

The chain joins TRBV10-1 to TRBJ2-7, with D unresolved. The CDR3 spans 15 residues. CDR1 is WNHNN and CDR2 is SYGVQD in the germline V gene (reference sequence). With 0 bases removed from V and 2 bases from J, the gap between germline ends came to 11 bases. CDR3 DNA sequence: TGCGCCAGCAGTGAGTCTAGGCTAGAGGCCTACGAGCAGTACTTC. Amino acids: CASSESRLEAYEQYF.

This rearrangement joins TRBV7-9 to TRBJ2-3, with TRBD2 as a possible D gene (6 bases). The ends were cut back, 4 bases at V and 4 bases at J, with 15 bases in the middle. This CDR3 is built from 15 residues. Germline loops: CDR1 SEHNR, CDR2 FQNEAQ (reference sequence). For the CDR3, the DNA is TGTGCCAGCAGCTCGACGCCGGGAGTTCCAGATACGCAGTATTTT. Its translation: CASSSTPGVPDTQYF.

The chain carries TRBV5-1 and TRBJ2-6; 9 positions agree with TRBD1. The CDR3 sequence is 18 residues long. J gave up 3 bases and V 0 bases, and 7 bases lay outside the gene matches. Germline CDR1 reads SGHRS; CDR2 reads YFSETQ. The CDR3 loop reads CASSLGTGARVGANVLTF. The CDR3 nucleotides read TGCGCCAGCAGCTTGGGGACAGGGGCTCGGGTTGGGGCCAACGTCCTGACTTTC.

This sequence joins TRBV5-1 and TRBJ1-1; D is undetermined. Trimming removed 6 bases at V and 11 bases at J, with 14 bases between. The CDR3 spans 11 residues. Germline-derived CDR1 and CDR2 are SGHRS and YFSETQ. The CDR3 region has the DNA TGCGCCAGCAATCAAGAAGAGAAGGCTTTCTTT. Its translation is CASNQEEKAFF.

The chain couples TRBV6-1 to TRBJ2-3, with a weak D call TRBD1 (6 bases). Trimming removed 6 bases at V and 5 bases at J, with 15 bases between. The V gene's germline CDR1 is MNHNS and CDR2 SASEGT. This CDR3 is 14 amino acids long. In nucleotides, the CDR3 is TGTGCCAGCAGGGTACAGGGAAAAGAAGATACGCAGTATTTT. Translated: CASRVQGKEDTQYF.

J is TRBJ2-3 and V is TRBV5-1, with D perhaps TRBD2 (6 bases). This CDR3 comprises 15 residues. Germline values: CDR1 SGHRS, CDR2 YFSETQ. The V and J ends lost 4 bases and 4 bases respectively, with 16 bases between them. As DNA, the CDR3 is TGCGCCAGCAGCGCAAACGCCGGGACTCCAGATACGCAGTATTTT. Amino acids: CASSANAGTPDTQYF.

The chain links TRBV5-4 to TRBJ1-2; D gene uncertain. The germline V gene has CDR1 SGHNT and CDR2 YYREEE (reference sequence). The CDR3 covers 16 residues. Between the trimmed V and J ends, which lost 5 bases and 6 bases, there was a span of 23 bases. CDR3 in amino acids: CASRAHIVFAEDGYTF. For the CDR3, the DNA is TGTGCCAGCAGGGCCCACATTGTATTTGCGGAAGATGGCTACACCTTC.

The chain has TRBV27 and TRBJ1-5, with D tentatively TRBD1 (6 bases). The length of the CDR3 is 15 residues. Deletions cut 3 bases from V and 7 bases from J, with 16 bases between. Germline CDR1 and CDR2: MNHEY and SMNVEV (reference sequence). The CDR3 reads CASSLGGRGYQPQHF. The CDR3 coding sequence is TGTGCCAGCAGTTTGGGGGGGCGCGGCTACCAGCCCCAGCATTTT.

The genes are TRBV7-8 and TRBJ1-5; D remains ambiguous. The germline gives CDR1 SGHVS, CDR2 FQNEAQ. The germline V and J ends were trimmed by 5 bases and 3 bases, with 14 bases remaining between them. This CDR3 region has 15 residues. The CDR3 protein is CASSAVSGINQPQHF. DNA for the CDR3: TGTGCCAGCAGCGCCGTCTCGGGGATCAATCAGCCCCAGCATTTT.

This rearrangement joins TRBV28 to TRBJ2-4, with 9 bases aligning to TRBD2. V trimming: 4 bases; J trimming: 0 bases; junction bases outside the gene matches: 7. Germline loops: CDR1 MDHEN, CDR2 SYDVKM. The CDR3 contains 17 residues. In DNA, the CDR3 is TGTGCCAGCAGTTCAGCGGGAGGAGGGGGAGCCAAAAACATTCAGTACTTC. Its translation is CASSSAGGGGAKNIQYF.

The V gene is TRBV19, the J gene TRBJ1-1; perhaps TRBD1 as D (6 bases). This CDR3 comprises 15 residues. Deletions cut 4 bases from V and 4 bases from J, with 16 bases between. Germline V gene lookup returns CDR1 LNHDA and CDR2 SQIVND (reference sequence). The CDR3 region is CASSRGEGQPTEAFF. In DNA form, the CDR3 reads TGTGCCAGTAGTAGGGGAGAGGGACAACCCACTGAAGCTTTCTTT.

The gene calls are TRBV6-6 and TRBJ1-6; a weak D match, TRBD1 (6 bases). Germline CDR1 and CDR2: MNHNY and SVGAGI (reference sequence). The V gene lost 2 bases and the J gene lost 7 bases, with 9 bases spanning the gap. This CDR3 region has 14 residues. The chain's CDR3 is CASSYNQGNSPLHF. CDR3 nucleotides: TGTGCCAGCAGTTACAACCAGGGGAATTCACCCCTCCACTTT.

V and J are TRBV19 and TRBJ2-5, with 9 bases identical to TRBD1. Unmatched junction bases numbered 6, after V lost 5 bases and J lost 5 bases. Per germline, CDR1 LNHDA and CDR2 SQIVND (reference sequence). This CDR3 contains 14 residues. CDR3 in DNA: TGTGCCAGTAGTCCGGGACAGGGTGGGGAGACCCAGTACTTC. The encoded protein is CASSPGQGGETQYF.

This chain connects TRBV9 to TRBJ1-6, with D possibly being TRBD1 (5 bases). Between the trimmed V and J ends, which lost 3 bases and 6 bases, there was a span of 16 bases. The CDR3 consists of 16 residues. Germline lookup yields CDR1 SGDLS and CDR2 YYNGEE. CDR3 residues: CASSARSGVGNSPLHF. The DNA for the CDR3 is TGTGCCAGCAGCGCCCGGTCGGGGGTTGGTAATTCACCCCTCCACTTT.

The genes are TRBV9 and TRBJ1-2; tentatively, D is TRBD1 (5 bases). Germline V CDR1 and CDR2: SGDLS, YYNGEE. V was cut by 1 base and J by 6 bases, with 19 bases left in between. The CDR3 is made up of 16 amino acids. The CDR3 loop reads CASSVTRAARGNGYTF. The CDR3 DNA follows: TGTGCCAGCAGCGTAACACGGGCAGCCCGGGGGAATGGCTACACCTTC.

The V and J genes are TRBV27 and TRBJ2-1; 7 bases map to TRBD1. V was pared by 8 bases and J by 5 bases, with 3 bases of the junction left unmatched. CDR1 and CDR2 from the germline V gene are MNHEY and SMNVEV (reference sequence). CDR3 size: 12 residues. CDR3 DNA sequence: TGTGCCAGCCGTGGACAGGACAATGAGCAGTTCTTC. Translated: CASRGQDNEQFF.

This clone was detected only a few times. The chain carries TRBV15 and TRBJ2-7; D is possibly TRBD1 (5 bases). CDR1 is LNHNV and CDR2 is YYDKDF in the germline V gene (reference sequence). Trimming removed 0 bases from V and 4 bases from J, with 13 bases in between. The CDR3 sequence is 15 residues long. CDR3: CATSRDTGRRYEQYF. CDR3 nucleotides: TGTGCCACCAGCAGAGATACAGGCCGTAGGTACGAGCAGTACTTC.

V and J are TRBV19 and TRBJ2-1, with TRBD2 matching 9 bases. The CDR3 has 15 amino acids. Germline CDR1 LNHDA, CDR2 SQIVND (reference sequence). V was clipped by 6 bases and J by 2 bases; unmatched bases: 5. CDR3 DNA: TGTGCCAGTAGGACTAGCGGTACAACCTACAATGAGCAGTTCTTC. Its translation is CASRTSGTTYNEQFF.

The chain recombines TRBV5-1 with TRBJ2-7; maybe TRBD2 (6 bases). Trimming cost V 4 bases and J 0 bases, with 17 bases left between them. Germline V gene lookup returns CDR1 SGHRS and CDR2 YFSETQ. This CDR3 region has 16 residues. CDR3 DNA: TGCGCCAGCAGCCTGGGTGGAGGACTAAGCTCCTACGAGCAGTACTTC. The encoded protein is CASSLGGGLSSYEQYF.

The chain joins TRBV6-1 to TRBJ1-2; D gene uncertain. V was clipped by 7 bases and J by 2 bases, with 14 bases between them. CDR1 is MNHNS, CDR2 SASEGT, per germline. There are 14 residues in the CDR3. CDR3 DNA sequence: TGTGCCAGCACCCCGAGGGAGCGGAACTATGGCTACACCTTC. Amino acid sequence: CASTPRERNYGYTF.

This clone was found once. This chain connects TRBV29-1 to TRBJ1-5; TRBD1 matches at 7 bases. There are 14 residues in the CDR3. Germline values: CDR1 SQVTM, CDR2 ANQGSEA. Germline trimming cut 6 bases from V and 0 bases from J; bases unmatched to any gene: 5. The CDR3 loop is CSVRTGLSNQPQHF. DNA for the CDR3: TGCAGCGTCCGGACAGGTCTTAGCAATCAGCCCCAGCATTTT.

The rearrangement joins TRBV12-5 to TRBJ1-1; D gene uncertain. CDR1 LGHNT and CDR2 FRNRAP come from the germline V gene. This CDR3 is 12 amino acids long. V dropped 7 bases and J dropped 3 bases, with 9 bases sitting between them. CDR3 coding DNA: TGTGCTAGTGCTATATCATACACTGAAGCTTTCTTT. Translation gives CASAISYTEAFF.

Details on this clone: One end of the junction varies from germline; a read error may be responsible. J is TRBJ2-5 and V is TRBV18; a possible D gene is TRBD1 (6 bases). Germline-derived CDR1 and CDR2 are KGHSH and LQKENI. This CDR3 is 12 amino acids long. CDR3 in DNA: TGTGCCAGCTCACCGGAGCCAGGGGTCCCGCACTTC. Protein product: CASSPEPGVPHF.

The chain has TRBV5-1 and TRBJ1-1; weak D call: TRBD1 (6 bases). Germline V gene sequence: CDR1 SGHRS, CDR2 YFSETQ. The CDR3 length is 13 residues. The V end lost 3 bases, the J end lost 1 base, and 7 bases lay between the germline ends. CDR3 coding DNA: TGCGCCAGCAGCTACAGGGAGAACACTGAAGCTTTCTTT. It encodes CASSYRENTEAFF.

The V gene is TRBV27, the J gene TRBJ2-1, with TRBD2 matching over 7 bases. Germline CDR1 and CDR2: MNHEY and SMNVEV (reference sequence). CDR3 length equals 14 residues. Trimming took 5 bases from V and 7 from J; bases not matched to a gene: 8. For the CDR3, the DNA is TGTGCCAGCAGTCAGCGACTAGCTCTAAATGAGCAGTTCTTC. Translating gives CASSQRLALNEQFF.